This paragraph covers one T cell receptor beta chain sequence. These data are taken from a study of blood T cell repertoires in COVID-19. In the study overall: Acute and convalescent COVID-19 samples came from the United States, Italy and Spain.

Germline CDR1 reads SGHTA; CDR2 reads FQGNSA. V lost 6 bases and J lost 7; bases outside the gene matches: 8. The CDR3 extends over 14 amino acids. As processed by the authors: The authors estimated nucleated cell counts from reference gene primer amplification. Some clones are missing from TCRdb's copy, which holds only in-frame ones; the method was immunoSEQ multiplex PCR. V and J calls and clone size are copied from that table; D and trimming were computed from the DNA. Among about 79,000 clones listed, around 90% were seen once. The sequenced sample consisted of peripheral blood. The chain links TRBV7-2 to TRBJ2-1; the match to TRBD2 covers 8 bases. This receptor was obtained from a man over 45 with active COVID-19. The CDR3, as DNA: TGTGCCAGCAGAACCGATAGCGGGGCGAATGAGCAGTTCTTC. Amino acid sequence: CASRTDSGANEQFF.